The 8 T cell receptor beta chains listed next were all sequenced from one sample in a study of T cell responses to AZD1222 COVID-19 vaccine. The table came from immunoSEQ multiplex PCR; TCRdb's copy has only in-frame clones and leaves some out. The sample yields approximately 70,000 clones, approximately 88% seen once. The sequencing here drew on peripheral blood, taken 28 days after the second dose of the MenACWY control vaccine. These receptors all stem from an adult who received the MenACWY meningococcal vaccine as a control.

The chain joins TRBV5-1 to TRBJ2-7; a possible D gene is TRBD2 (6 bases). Looked up from germline, CDR1 is SGHRS and CDR2 is YFSETQ. The V gene lost 0 bases and the J gene lost 3 bases, with 13 bases spanning the gap. The CDR3 loop spans 15 amino acids. The DNA of the CDR3 is TGCGCCAGCAGCTTGGAGTTGGCGGGGCACTACGAGCAGTACTTC. Protein sequence: CASSLELAGHYEQYF.

The chain couples TRBV27 to TRBJ1-2; 9 bases map to TRBD1. This CDR3 comprises 14 residues. The J segment lost 4 bases and the V segment lost 6 bases, leaving 6 bases of the junction unmatched. Germline V gene sequence: CDR1 MNHEY, CDR2 SMNVEV (reference sequence). CDR3 nucleotides: TGTGCCAGCAGGAGGACAGGGGATGTCTATGGCTACACCTTC. Translating gives CASRRTGDVYGYTF.

V and J are TRBV28 and TRBJ1-4; D may be TRBD1 (5 bases). The CDR3 spans 15 residues. CDR1 and CDR2 from the germline V gene are MDHEN and SYDVKM. Trimming left V 3 bases short and J 8 bases short, with 16 bases between. This CDR3 reads CASSFGKGLSEKLFF. In DNA form, the CDR3 reads TGTGCCAGCAGTTTCGGAAAGGGGTTAAGCGAAAAACTGTTTTTT.

V usage is TRBV6-5 and J usage is TRBJ1-5; tentatively, D is TRBD1 (5 bases). This CDR3 is 15 amino acids long. Germline values: CDR1 MNHEY, CDR2 SVGAGI. V was pared by 2 bases and J by 5 bases, with 13 bases between. The DNA for the CDR3 is TGTGCCAGCAGTTACGGGGGGAGTCGCGATCAGCCCCAGCATTTT. This encodes CASSYGGSRDQPQHF.

The genes are TRBV25-1 and TRBJ1-3; 8 bases are a match to TRBD1. This CDR3 has 17 amino acids. Trimming cost V 10 bases and J 3 bases; bases outside gene matches: 17. Germline lookup yields CDR1 MGHDK and CDR2 SYGVNS. CDR3 amino acids: CATLSTWPGGFGNTIYF. The CDR3 coding sequence is TGTGCCACTCTTTCTACCTGGCCAGGGGGCTTTGGAAACACCATATATTTT.

The rearrangement links TRBV11-2 to TRBJ1-4, with 7 bases identical to TRBD1. Looked up from germline, CDR1 is SGHAT and CDR2 is FQNNGV. This CDR3 is built from 14 residues. V dropped 2 bases and J dropped 5; count of bases not matched to a gene: 2. The CDR3 is CASSLLQGNEKLFF. The CDR3 DNA follows: TGTGCCAGCAGCTTATTACAGGGGAATGAAAAACTGTTTTTT.

The J gene is TRBJ1-6, the V gene TRBV6-5; D is uncertain. The CDR3 sequence is 14 residues long. Germline V gene lookup returns CDR1 MNHEY and CDR2 SVGAGI. V lost 7 bases, J lost 8 bases, and 15 bases lay in between. The CDR3 reads CASIRGGWDSPLHF. CDR3 sequence (DNA): TGTGCCAGCATCAGAGGCGGCTGGGATTCACCCCTCCACTTT.

V is TRBV3-1 (or the pseudogene TRBV3-2) and J is TRBJ1-6; 8 bases match TRBD1. Germline CDR1 and CDR2: LGHDT and YNNKEL (reference sequence). The CDR3 consists of 15 residues. The junction had 11 bases not matched to a gene; V was cut back by 6 bases and J by 10 bases. CDR3 coding DNA: TGTGCCAGCAGACGACCGGGACAGGTAGGATCACCCCTCCACTTT. Its protein is CASRRPGQVGSPLHF.